The text below deals with one T cell receptor beta chain. Its antigen is not identified. Semi-nested PCR with Nested Universal Primer A followed constant-region reverse priming of full-length variable regions. One entry per CDR3 protein, called by TCRdb with MiXCR from the 5' RACE reads. In the table there are roughly 10,000 distinct CDR3 sequences, around 31% of which are singletons. Overall study findings and caveats: Larger-cohort validation covered only one TCR beta V-J rearrangement. The TCR gene usage of tumor memory CD4+ T cells clustered together with blood and lymph node memory CD4+ cells and with lymph node naive CD4+ cells. Tumor Tregs overlapped most with tumor, then blood, naive CD4+ cells.

Treg sorting used a CD4+CD25+CD127-/low gate. The sequencing sample was made of Tregs sorted from blood. The TCR comes from a female donor with breast cancer.

CDR3 sequence: CASSKGCKGLLSPLHF. In nucleotides, the CDR3 is TGTGCCAGCAGCAAAGGGTGTAAGGGGTTGTTGTCACCCCTCCACTTT. The V gene is TRBV21-1, the J gene TRBJ1-6; the D call of TRBD1 is as the table states it, not checked on the DNA. TRBV21-1 constitutes a pseudogene. CDR3 length: 16 residues.